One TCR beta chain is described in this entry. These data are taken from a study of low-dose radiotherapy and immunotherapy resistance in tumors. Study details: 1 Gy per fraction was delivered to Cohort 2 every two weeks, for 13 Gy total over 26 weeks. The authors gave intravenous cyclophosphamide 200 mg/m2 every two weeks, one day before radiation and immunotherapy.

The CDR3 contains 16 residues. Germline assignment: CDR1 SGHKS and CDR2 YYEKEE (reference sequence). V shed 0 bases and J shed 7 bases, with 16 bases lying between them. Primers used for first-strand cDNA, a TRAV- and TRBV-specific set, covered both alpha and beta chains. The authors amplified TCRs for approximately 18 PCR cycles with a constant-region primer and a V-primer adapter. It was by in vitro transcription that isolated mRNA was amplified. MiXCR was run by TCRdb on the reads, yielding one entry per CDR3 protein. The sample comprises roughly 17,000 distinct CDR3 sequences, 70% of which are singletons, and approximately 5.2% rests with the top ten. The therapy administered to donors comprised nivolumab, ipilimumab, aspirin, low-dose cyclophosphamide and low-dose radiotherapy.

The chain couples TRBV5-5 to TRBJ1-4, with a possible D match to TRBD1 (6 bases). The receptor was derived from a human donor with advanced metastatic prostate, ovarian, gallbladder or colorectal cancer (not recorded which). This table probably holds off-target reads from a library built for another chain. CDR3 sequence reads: CASSLAVGHDLEKLFF. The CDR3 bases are TGTGCCAGCAGCTTGGCAGTGGGACACGACCTTGAAAAACTGTTTTTT.